The T cell receptor beta chain described here comes from a study of T cell clonality in common variable immunodeficiency. Notes on the study in general: Reportedly, TCR beta sequences from common variable immunodeficiency showed fewer deletions and N-nucleotide insertions. Authors noted CVID clonality's cause needs subpopulation repertoire sequencing.

Equal genomic DNA amounts from CVID and control samples were sequenced. TCRdb keeps only in-frame clones here, not all; method: immunoSEQ multiplex PCR. The sample gives roughly 34,000 clones, none seen only once, and the top ten clones hold 0.9% to 1%. This CDR3 has 13 amino acids. The germline CDR1 and CDR2 sequences are SGHTA and FQGNSA. The V gene end was trimmed by 2 bases and the J gene end by 4 bases; junction bases not matched to a gene: 1. This clone was observed a few times. Its antigen is currently unknown. Read data end 3 residues before the CDR3 end; the end is taken from the germline J gene. The sample contains more than one DNA sequence encoding this CDR3.

V is TRBV7-2 and J is TRBJ1-2; TRBD1 agrees at 7 bases. The clonotype originates from a person aged 18 to 70 in good health. The specimen sequenced was peripheral blood mononuclear cells. CDR3: CASSLSGGYGYTF. CDR3 DNA, as far as it was read: TGTGCCAGCAGCTTATCAGGGGGCTATGGC.